Shown below are 14 T cell receptor beta chains from a single sample sequenced in a study of blood T cell repertoires in COVID-19. Sequencing was performed with immunoSEQ multiplex PCR; in TCRdb, only in-frame clones are kept and a portion is missing. The sample lists about 130,000 clones; more than 80% were seen once. What was sequenced was PBMCs or T cells enriched from blood (not recorded which). These receptors all come from a man aged 50-59 years who had recovered from COVID-19.

V gene TRBV18 combines with J gene TRBJ2-1, with 13 bases identical to TRBD2. Losses at the gene ends were 1 base for V and 8 bases for J; bases not matched to a gene: 8. The CDR3 sequence is 17 residues long. Germline V CDR1 and CDR2: KGHSH, LQKENI. Here the CDR3 reads CASSPLILAGGFHEQFF. In DNA form, the CDR3 reads TGTGCCAGCTCACCACTTATACTAGCGGGAGGGTTCCATGAGCAGTTCTTC.

J is TRBJ2-2 and V is TRBV7-8, with D maybe TRBD1 (5 bases). The CDR3 loop spans 14 amino acids. The V gene's germline CDR1 is SGHVS and CDR2 FQNEAQ. The V end was cut by 5 bases, the J end by 1 base, with 8 bases between. For the CDR3, the DNA is TGTGCCAGCAGCGTCAGGGAGAACACCGGGGAGCTGTTTTTT. Its translation: CASSVRENTGELFF.

This chain connects TRBV28 to TRBJ2-5; 9 nucleotides match TRBD2. CDR3 size: 15 residues. The germline V gene has CDR1 MDHEN and CDR2 SYDVKM. The ends lost 4 bases at V and 1 base at J; junction bases unmatched: 4. The CDR3 nucleotides are TGTGCCAGCAGTTCCCGAGCGGGAGGCCAAGAGACCCAGTACTTC. This codes for CASSSRAGGQETQYF. Full variable domain (outside the CDR3, taken from reference TRBV28 and TRBJ2-5): DVKVTQSSRYLVKRTGEKVFLECVQDMDHENMFWYRQDPGLGLRLIYFSYDVKMKEKGDIPEGYSVSREKKERFSLILESASTNQTSMYLCASSSRAGGQETQYFGPGTRLLVL.

J is TRBJ2-3 and V is TRBV10-3, with 11 bases that match TRBD2. In germline, CDR1 is ENHRY, CDR2 SYGVKD. The CDR3 consists of 14 residues. Trimming at V came to 4 bases and at J to 5 bases, leaving 2 bases not matched to a gene. The CDR3 coding sequence is TGTGCCATCAGTGTAGCGGGAGGGTTAGATACGCAGTATTTT. Translating gives CAISVAGGLDTQYF.

The chain links TRBV24-1 to TRBJ2-7, with 11 nucleotides matching TRBD1. The V gene end was trimmed by 3 bases and the J gene end by 3 bases; junction bases not matched to a gene: 3. Germline CDR1 KGHDR, CDR2 SFDVKD. The CDR3 loop spans 15 amino acids. The CDR3 sequence: CATSDPGTGGYEQYF. DNA for the CDR3: TGTGCCACCAGTGATCCTGGGACAGGGGGCTACGAGCAGTACTTC.

The chain combines TRBV6-4 with TRBJ2-1; 9 bases map to TRBD2. Germline values: CDR1 MRHNA, CDR2 SNTAGT. The CDR3 covers 15 residues. V lost 1 base to trimming and J lost 9 bases; unmatched junction nucleotides: 7. The CDR3: CASSDFAGGWSEQFF. For the CDR3, the DNA is TGTGCCAGCAGTGACTTTGCGGGAGGGTGGAGTGAGCAGTTCTTC.

The chain is built from TRBV7-2 and TRBJ2-7, with 7 bases matching TRBD1. This CDR3 region has 13 residues. Germline V lookup: CDR1 SGHTA, CDR2 FQGNSA. J gave up 8 bases and V 4 bases, and 8 bases lay outside the gene matches. CDR3 sequence: CASSSQGDSQQYF. DNA for the CDR3: TGTGCCAGCAGCTCCCAAGGGGACAGTCAGCAGTACTTC.

In this sample, this clone turned up once. The rearrangement joins TRBV15 to TRBJ1-1; D uncertain. The germline V gene encodes CDR1 LNHNV and CDR2 YYDKDF (reference sequence). Between the trimmed V and J ends, which lost 0 bases and 0 bases, there was a span of 17 bases. The CDR3 spans 18 residues. DNA for the CDR3: TGTGCCACCAGCAGAGATGAGGTCTTTGGCGGGATGAACACTGAAGCTTTCTTT. Its protein is CATSRDEVFGGMNTEAFF.

V usage is TRBV7-2 and J usage is TRBJ2-1, with TRBD1 matching 10 bases. Germline trimming cut 5 bases from V and 0 bases from J; bases unmatched to any gene: 13. Germline V gives CDR1 SGHTA, CDR2 FQGNSA. The CDR3 sequence is 19 residues long. The CDR3 sequence is CASSSPRDRGRGSYNEQFF. The CDR3 DNA follows: TGTGCCAGCAGCAGCCCGCGAGACAGGGGGCGAGGCTCCTACAATGAGCAGTTCTTC.

J is TRBJ2-4 and V is TRBV28; 7 nucleotides align to TRBD1. Germline V gene data show CDR1 as MDHEN and CDR2 as SYDVKM. The V and J ends lost 3 bases and 3 bases, in that order; junction bases with no gene match: 5. The CDR3 has 15 residues. The CDR3 coding sequence is TGTGCCAGCAGTTTGGTAGGGGGCGGCAAAAACATTCAGTACTTC. The encoded protein is CASSLVGGGKNIQYF.

The gene calls are TRBV30 and TRBJ1-4; D is unclear. The CDR3 consists of 14 residues. Germline assignment: CDR1 GTSNPN and CDR2 SVGIG (reference sequence). V lost 1 base and J 8 bases, leaving 14 bases between the germline ends. CDR3 region: CAWSETAQSEKLFF. The CDR3 nucleotides read TGTGCCTGGAGTGAAACAGCCCAAAGCGAAAAACTGTTTTTT.

The genes are TRBV28 and TRBJ1-5, with D possibly matching TRBD1 (5 bases). CDR3 length equals 14 residues. Germline V lookup: CDR1 MDHEN, CDR2 SYDVKM. V was clipped by 5 bases and J by 6 bases, with 14 bases between them. The CDR3 spells CASSVQGSGQPQHF. The CDR3 DNA reads as TGTGCCAGCAGTGTTCAGGGTAGCGGTCAGCCCCAGCATTTT. Full variable domain (remainder filled in from reference TRBV28 and TRBJ1-5): DVKVTQSSRYLVKRTGEKVFLECVQDMDHENMFWYRQDPGLGLRLIYFSYDVKMKEKGDIPEGYSVSREKKERFSLILESASTNQTSMYLCASSVQGSGQPQHFGDGTRLSIL.

This chain uses TRBV15 with TRBJ1-2; 10 nucleotides agree with TRBD1. The CDR3 has 16 residues. The trim removed 2 bases at V and 7 bases at J, leaving 10 bases unmatched. Per germline, CDR1 LNHNV and CDR2 YYDKDF (reference sequence). The chain's CDR3 is CATSRTSGQGLTGYTF. CDR3 DNA sequence: TGTGCCACCAGCAGAACATCGGGACAGGGGCTTACTGGCTACACCTTC.

This clone was seen just once. The V gene is TRBV18, the J gene TRBJ1-3; D not certain. Germline V gene data show CDR1 as KGHSH and CDR2 as LQKENI. Trimming removed 0 bases at V and 4 bases at J, with 7 bases between. This CDR3 is built from 14 residues. DNA of the CDR3: TGTGCCAGCTCACCACCGAGTGCGGGAAACACCATATATTTT. Amino acids: CASSPPSAGNTIYF. Full variable domain (missing parts from reference TRBV18 and TRBJ1-3): NAGVMQNPRHLVRRRGQEARLRCSPMKGHSHVYWYRQLPEEGLKFMVYLQKENIIDESGMPKERFSAEFPKEGPSILRIQQVVRGDSAAYFCASSPPSAGNTIYFGEGSWLTVV.